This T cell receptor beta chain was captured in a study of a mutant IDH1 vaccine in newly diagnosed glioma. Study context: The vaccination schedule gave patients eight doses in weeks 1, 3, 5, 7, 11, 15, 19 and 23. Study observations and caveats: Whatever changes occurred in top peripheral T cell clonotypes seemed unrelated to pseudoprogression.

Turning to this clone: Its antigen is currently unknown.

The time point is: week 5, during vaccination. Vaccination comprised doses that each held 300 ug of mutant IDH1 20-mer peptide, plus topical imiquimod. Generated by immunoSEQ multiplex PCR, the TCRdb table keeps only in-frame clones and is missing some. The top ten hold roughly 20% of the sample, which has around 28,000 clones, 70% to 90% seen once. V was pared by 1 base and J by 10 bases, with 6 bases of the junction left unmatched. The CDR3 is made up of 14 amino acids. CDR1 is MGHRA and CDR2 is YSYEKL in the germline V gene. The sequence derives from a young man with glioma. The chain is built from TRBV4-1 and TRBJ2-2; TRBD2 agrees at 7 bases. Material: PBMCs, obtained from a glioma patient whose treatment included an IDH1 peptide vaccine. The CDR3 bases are TGCGCCAGCAGCCAAGGCCCGGGAGGCGAGGAGCTGTTTTTT. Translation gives CASSQGPGGEELFF.